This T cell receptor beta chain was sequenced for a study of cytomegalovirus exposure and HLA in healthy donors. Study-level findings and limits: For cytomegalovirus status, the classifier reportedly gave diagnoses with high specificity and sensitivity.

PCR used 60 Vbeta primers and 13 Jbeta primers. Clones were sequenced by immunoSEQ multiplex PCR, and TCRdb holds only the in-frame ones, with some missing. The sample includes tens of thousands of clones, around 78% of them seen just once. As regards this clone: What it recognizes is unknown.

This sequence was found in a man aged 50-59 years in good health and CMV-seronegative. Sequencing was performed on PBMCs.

Here the CDR3 reads CASSRAGPTYEQYF. The CDR3 DNA is TGTGCCAGCTCGAGAGCGGGGCCCACCTACGAGCAGTACTTC. The V gene is TRBV25-1, the J gene TRBJ2-7; TRBD2 agrees at 7 bases. Germline loops: CDR1 MGHDK, CDR2 SYGVNS. The trim removed 8 bases at V and 2 bases at J, leaving 9 bases unmatched. The CDR3 contains 14 residues.